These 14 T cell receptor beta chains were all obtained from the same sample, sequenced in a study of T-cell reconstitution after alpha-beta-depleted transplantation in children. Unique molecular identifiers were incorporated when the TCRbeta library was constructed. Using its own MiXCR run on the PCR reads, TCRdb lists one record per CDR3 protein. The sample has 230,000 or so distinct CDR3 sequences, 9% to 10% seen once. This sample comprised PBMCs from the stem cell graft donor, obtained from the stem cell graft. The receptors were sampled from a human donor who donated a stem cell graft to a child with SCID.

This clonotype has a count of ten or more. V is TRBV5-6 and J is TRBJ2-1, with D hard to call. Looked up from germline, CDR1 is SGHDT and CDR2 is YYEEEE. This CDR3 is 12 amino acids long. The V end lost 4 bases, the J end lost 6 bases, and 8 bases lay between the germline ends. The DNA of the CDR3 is TGTGCCAGCAGCGGCCAGTCCAATGAGCAGTTCTTC. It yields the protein CASSGQSNEQFF.

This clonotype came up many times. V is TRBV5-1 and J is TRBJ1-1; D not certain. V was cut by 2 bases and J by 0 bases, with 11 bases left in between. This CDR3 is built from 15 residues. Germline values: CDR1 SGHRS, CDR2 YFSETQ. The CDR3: CASSFSPGVNTEAFF. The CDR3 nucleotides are TGCGCCAGCAGCTTCTCCCCTGGGGTGAACACTGAAGCTTTCTTT.

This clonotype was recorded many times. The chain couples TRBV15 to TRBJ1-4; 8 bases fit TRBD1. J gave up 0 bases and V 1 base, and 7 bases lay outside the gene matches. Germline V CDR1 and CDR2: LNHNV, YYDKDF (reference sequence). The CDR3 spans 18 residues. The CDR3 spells CATSRARQGTATNEKLFF. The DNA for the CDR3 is TGTGCCACCAGCAGAGCCCGACAGGGGACCGCAACTAATGAAAAACTGTTTTTT.

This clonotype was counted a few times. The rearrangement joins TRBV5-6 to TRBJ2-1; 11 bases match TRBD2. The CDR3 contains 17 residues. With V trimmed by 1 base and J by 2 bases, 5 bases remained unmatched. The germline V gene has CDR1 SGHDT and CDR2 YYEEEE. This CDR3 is CASSLFTSGGAYNEQFF. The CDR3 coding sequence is TGTGCCAGCAGCTTGTTCACTAGCGGGGGCGCCTACAATGAGCAGTTCTTC. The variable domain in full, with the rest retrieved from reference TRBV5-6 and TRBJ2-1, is DAGVTQSPTHLIKTRGQQVTLRCSPKSGHDTVSWYQQALGQGPQFIFQYYEEEERQRGNFPDRFSGHQFPNYSSELNVNALLLGDSALYLCASSLFTSGGAYNEQFFGPGTRLTVL.

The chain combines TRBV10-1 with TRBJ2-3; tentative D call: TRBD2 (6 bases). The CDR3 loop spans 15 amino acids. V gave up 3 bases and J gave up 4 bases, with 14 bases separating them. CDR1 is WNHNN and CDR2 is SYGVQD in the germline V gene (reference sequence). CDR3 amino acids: CASSEGTEDPDTQYF. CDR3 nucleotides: TGCGCCAGCAGTGAAGGGACTGAGGACCCAGATACGCAGTATTTT.

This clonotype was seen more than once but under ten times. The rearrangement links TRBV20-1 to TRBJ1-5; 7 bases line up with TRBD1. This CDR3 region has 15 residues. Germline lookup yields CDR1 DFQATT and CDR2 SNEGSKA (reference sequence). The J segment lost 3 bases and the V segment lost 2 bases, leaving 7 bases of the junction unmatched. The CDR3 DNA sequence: TGCAGTGCTAGATATCCAACAGGGGACAATCAGCCCCAGCATTTT. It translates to CSARYPTGDNQPQHF.

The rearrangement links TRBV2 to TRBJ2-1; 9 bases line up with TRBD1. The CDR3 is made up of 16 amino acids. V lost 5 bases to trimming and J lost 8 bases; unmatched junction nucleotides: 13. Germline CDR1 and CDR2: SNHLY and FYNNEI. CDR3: CASSPPDRGTIDEQFF. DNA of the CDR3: TGTGCCAGCAGTCCACCGGACAGGGGAACAATTGATGAGCAGTTCTTC.

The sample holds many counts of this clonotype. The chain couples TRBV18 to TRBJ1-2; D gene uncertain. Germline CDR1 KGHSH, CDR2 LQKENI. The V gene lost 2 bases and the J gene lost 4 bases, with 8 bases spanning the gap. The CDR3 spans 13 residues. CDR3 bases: TGTGCCAGCTCACCAAACGCGCCCTATGGCTACACCTTC. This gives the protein CASSPNAPYGYTF.

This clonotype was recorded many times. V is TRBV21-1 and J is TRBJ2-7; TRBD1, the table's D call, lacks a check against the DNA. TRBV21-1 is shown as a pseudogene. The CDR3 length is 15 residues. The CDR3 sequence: CASLPRHGILFEQYF. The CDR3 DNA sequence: TGTGCCAGCCTTCCCCGGCACGGTATTCTTTTCGAGCAGTACTTC.

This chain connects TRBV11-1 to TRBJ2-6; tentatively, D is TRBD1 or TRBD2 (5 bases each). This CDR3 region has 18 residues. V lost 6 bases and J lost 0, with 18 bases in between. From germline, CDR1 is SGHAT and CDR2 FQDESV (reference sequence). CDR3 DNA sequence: TGTGCCAGCAGGACAACCGGGACGCGGAGCTCTGGGGCCAACGTCCTGACTTTC. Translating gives CASRTTGTRSSGANVLTF.

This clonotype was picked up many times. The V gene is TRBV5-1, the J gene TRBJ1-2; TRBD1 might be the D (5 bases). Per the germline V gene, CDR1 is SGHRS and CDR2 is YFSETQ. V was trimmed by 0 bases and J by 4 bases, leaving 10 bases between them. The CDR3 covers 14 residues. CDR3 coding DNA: TGCGCCAGCAGCTTGGAAGGGGTCGGCTATGGCTACACCTTC. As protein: CASSLEGVGYGYTF.

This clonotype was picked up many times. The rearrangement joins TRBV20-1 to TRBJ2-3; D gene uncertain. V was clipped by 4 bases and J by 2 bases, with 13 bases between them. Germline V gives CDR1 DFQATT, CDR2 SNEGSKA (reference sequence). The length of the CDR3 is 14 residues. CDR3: CSAISSPDTDTQYF. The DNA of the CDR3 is TGCAGTGCTATCAGCTCGCCCGACACAGATACGCAGTATTTT.

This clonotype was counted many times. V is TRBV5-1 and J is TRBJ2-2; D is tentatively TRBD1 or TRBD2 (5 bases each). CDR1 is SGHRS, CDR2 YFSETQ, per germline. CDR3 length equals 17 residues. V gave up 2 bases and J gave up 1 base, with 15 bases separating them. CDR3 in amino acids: CASSFGYRGRNTGELFF. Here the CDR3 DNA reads TGCGCCAGCAGCTTTGGGTATCGGGGACGGAACACCGGGGAGCTGTTTTTT.

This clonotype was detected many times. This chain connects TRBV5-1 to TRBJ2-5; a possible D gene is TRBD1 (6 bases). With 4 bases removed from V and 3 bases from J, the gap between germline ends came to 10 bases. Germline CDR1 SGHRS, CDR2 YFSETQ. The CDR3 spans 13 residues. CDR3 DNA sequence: TGCGCCAGCAGCCGGGACACAAAAGAGACCCAGTACTTC. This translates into CASSRDTKETQYF.